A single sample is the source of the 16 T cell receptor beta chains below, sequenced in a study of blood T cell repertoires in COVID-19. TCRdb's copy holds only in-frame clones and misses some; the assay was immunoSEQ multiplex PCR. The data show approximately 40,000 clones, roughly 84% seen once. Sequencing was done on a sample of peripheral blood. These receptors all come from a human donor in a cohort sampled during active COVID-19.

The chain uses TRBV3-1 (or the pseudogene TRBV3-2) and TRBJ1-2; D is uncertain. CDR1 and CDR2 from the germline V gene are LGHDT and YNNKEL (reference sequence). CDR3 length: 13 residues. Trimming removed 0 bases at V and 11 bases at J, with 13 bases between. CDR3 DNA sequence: TGTGCCAGCAGCCAAGATCCAGGCGTGATTTACACCTTC. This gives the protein CASSQDPGVIYTF.

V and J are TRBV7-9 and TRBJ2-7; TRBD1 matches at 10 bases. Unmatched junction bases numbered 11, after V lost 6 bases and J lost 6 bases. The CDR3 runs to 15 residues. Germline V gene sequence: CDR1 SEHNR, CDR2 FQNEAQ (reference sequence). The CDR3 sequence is CASRAGTGEIPEQYF. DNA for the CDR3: TGTGCCAGCAGAGCCGGGACAGGGGAAATACCCGAGCAGTACTTC.

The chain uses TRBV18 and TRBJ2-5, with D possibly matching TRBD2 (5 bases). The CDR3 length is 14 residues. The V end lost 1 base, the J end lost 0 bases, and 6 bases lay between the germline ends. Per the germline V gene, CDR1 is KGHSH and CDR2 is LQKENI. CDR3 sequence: CASSPRRDQETQYF. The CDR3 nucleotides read TGTGCCAGCTCACCACGGCGGGACCAAGAGACCCAGTACTTC.

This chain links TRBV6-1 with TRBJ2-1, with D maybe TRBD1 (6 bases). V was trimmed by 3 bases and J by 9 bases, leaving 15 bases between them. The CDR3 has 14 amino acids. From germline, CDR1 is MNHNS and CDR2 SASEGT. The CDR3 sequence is CASSEVVKGGEQFF. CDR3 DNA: TGTGCCAGCAGTGAGGTTGTAAAAGGGGGTGAGCAGTTCTTC.

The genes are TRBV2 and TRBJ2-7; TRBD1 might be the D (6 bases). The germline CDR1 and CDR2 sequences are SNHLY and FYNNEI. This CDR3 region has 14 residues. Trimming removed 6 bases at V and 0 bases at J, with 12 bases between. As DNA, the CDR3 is TGTGCCAGCAGAGGGACATCCGTCTCCTACGAGCAGTACTTC. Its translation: CASRGTSVSYEQYF.

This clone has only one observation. CDR3 nucleotides: TGTGCCAGCAGCTACGGGACAGGGGACTACAATCAGCCCCAGCATTTT. Amino acids: CASSYGTGDYNQPQHF. The chain recombines TRBV28 with TRBJ1-5; 10 bases agree with TRBD1. Germline V gene lookup returns CDR1 MDHEN and CDR2 SYDVKM. The junction had 8 bases not matched to a gene; V was cut back by 6 bases and J by 3 bases. The CDR3 covers 16 residues.

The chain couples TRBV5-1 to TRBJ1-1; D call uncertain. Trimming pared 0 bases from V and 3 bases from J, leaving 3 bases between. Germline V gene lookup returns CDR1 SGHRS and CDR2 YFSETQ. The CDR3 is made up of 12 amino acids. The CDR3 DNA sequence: TGCGCCAGCAGCTTGGCGGACACTGAAGCTTTCTTT. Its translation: CASSLADTEAFF.

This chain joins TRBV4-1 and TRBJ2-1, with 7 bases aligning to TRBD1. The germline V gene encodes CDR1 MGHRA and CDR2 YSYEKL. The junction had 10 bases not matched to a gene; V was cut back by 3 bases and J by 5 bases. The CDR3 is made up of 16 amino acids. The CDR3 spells CASSHLPGQLDNEQFF. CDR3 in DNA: TGCGCCAGCAGCCATCTCCCGGGACAGTTAGACAATGAGCAGTTCTTC.

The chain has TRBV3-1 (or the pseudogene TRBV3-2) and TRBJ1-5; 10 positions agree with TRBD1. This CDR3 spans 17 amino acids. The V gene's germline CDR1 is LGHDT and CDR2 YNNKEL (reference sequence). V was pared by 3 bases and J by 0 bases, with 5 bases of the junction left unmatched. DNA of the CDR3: TGTGCCAGCAGCCATGGGGACAGGGGATATAGCAATCAGCCCCAGCATTTT. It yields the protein CASSHGDRGYSNQPQHF.

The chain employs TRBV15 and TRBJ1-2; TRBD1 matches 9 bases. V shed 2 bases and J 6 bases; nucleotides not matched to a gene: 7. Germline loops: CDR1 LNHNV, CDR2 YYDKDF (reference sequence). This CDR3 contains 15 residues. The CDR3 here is CATSRHSDRGDGYTF. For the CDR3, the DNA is TGTGCCACCAGCAGACATTCCGACAGGGGGGATGGCTACACCTTC.

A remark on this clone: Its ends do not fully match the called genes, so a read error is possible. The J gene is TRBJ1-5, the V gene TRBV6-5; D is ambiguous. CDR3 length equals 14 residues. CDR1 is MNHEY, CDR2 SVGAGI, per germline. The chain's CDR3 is CASRLGGSSQPQHF. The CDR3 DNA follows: TGTGCCAGCAGGCTTGGCGGGAGCAGTCAGCCCCAGCATTTT.

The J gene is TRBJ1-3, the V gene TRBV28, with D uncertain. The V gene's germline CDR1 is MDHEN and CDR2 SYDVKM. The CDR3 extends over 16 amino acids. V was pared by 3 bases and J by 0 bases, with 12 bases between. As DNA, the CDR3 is TGTGCCAGCAGTTTTTCGGGGAGTAACTCTGGAAACACCATATATTTT. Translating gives CASSFSGSNSGNTIYF.

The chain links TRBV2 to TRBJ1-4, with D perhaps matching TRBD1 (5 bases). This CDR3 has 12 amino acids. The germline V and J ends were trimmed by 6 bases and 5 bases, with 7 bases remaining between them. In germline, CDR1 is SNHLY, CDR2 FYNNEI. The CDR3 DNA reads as TGTGCCAGCAGGACAGACAATGAAAAACTGTTTTTT. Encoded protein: CASRTDNEKLFF. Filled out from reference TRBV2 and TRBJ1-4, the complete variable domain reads EPEVTQTPSHQVTQMGQEVILRCVPISNHLYFYWYRQILGQKVEFLVSFYNNEISEKSEIFDDQFSVERPDGSNFTLKIRSTKLEDSAMYFCASRTDNEKLFFGSGTQLSVL.

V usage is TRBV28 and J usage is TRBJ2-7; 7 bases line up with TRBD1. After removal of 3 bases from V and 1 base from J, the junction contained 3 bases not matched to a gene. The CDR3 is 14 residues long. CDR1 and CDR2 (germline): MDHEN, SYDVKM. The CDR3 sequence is CASSFGDRSYEQYF. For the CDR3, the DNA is TGTGCCAGCAGTTTCGGGGACAGATCCTACGAGCAGTACTTC.

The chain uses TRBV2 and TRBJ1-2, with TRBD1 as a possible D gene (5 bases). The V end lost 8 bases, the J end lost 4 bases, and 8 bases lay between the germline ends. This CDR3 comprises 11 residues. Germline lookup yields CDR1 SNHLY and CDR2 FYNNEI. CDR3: CASQRGYGYTF. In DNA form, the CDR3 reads TGTGCCAGCCAAAGGGGCTATGGCTACACCTTC.

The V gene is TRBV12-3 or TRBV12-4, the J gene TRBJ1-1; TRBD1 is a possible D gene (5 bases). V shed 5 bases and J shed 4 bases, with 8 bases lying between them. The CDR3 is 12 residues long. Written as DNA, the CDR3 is TGTGCCAGCAGTACCAGGGTCACTGAAGCTTTCTTT. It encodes CASSTRVTEAFF.